The 17 T cell receptor beta chains reported below all come from one sample, sequenced in a study of regulatory T cells in long-lasting Graves disease. Time point given: newly diagnosed GD, antithyroid drugs for less than 3 months. The TCR library was made from RNA extracted from PBMCs. Construction of the TCR beta libraries employed iRepertoire HTBI primers in conjunction with Arm-PCR of CDR3 regions. TCRdb redid the calling of the multiplex PCR reads with MiXCR, one entry per CDR3 protein. The sample includes fewer than 400,000 distinct CDR3 sequences, about a sixth of them seen just once. The source was peripheral blood mononuclear cells (PBMCs), collected at new diagnosis, from a patient treated with antithyroid drugs. These receptors all stem from a female donor with Graves disease.

Worth noting for this clonotype: This may arise from a read error, as a much more abundant clone is one base away. V is TRBV5-4 and J is TRBJ2-7; D not certain. The CDR3 covers 13 residues. Germline lookup yields CDR1 SGHNT and CDR2 YYREEE (reference sequence). V lost 6 bases to trimming and J lost 4 bases, with 14 bases between them. CDR3 region: CASILEVAYEQYF. CDR3 DNA sequence: TGTGCCAGCATCTTAGAGGTGGCATACGAGCAGTACTTC.

In its sample, this clonotype was seen many times. The V gene is TRBV27, the J gene TRBJ2-7, with D maybe TRBD1 (6 bases). The CDR3 sequence is 13 residues long. V dropped 1 base and J dropped 6 bases, with 10 bases sitting between them. Germline CDR1 and CDR2: MNHEY and SMNVEV (reference sequence). The CDR3 coding sequence is TGTGCCAGCAGTTTATACAGGGCCGCCGAGCAGTACTTC. Translation gives CASSLYRAAEQYF.

This clonotype has ten or more counts. This sequence joins TRBV11-2 and TRBJ2-6, with D perhaps TRBD1 (5 bases). The V gene lost 1 base and the J gene lost 3 bases, with 10 bases spanning the gap. This CDR3 is built from 16 residues. The germline V gene has CDR1 SGHAT and CDR2 FQNNGV. CDR3 residues: CASSLVSRVGANVLTF. CDR3 DNA sequence: TGTGCCAGCAGCTTAGTTAGCAGGGTTGGGGCCAACGTCCTGACTTTC.

In this sample, this clonotype turned up many times. This rearrangement joins TRBV12-3 or TRBV12-4 to TRBJ1-2, with D hard to call. The CDR3 is made up of 12 amino acids. V was shortened by 2 bases and J by 8 bases, with 9 bases between the two germline ends. CDR3 DNA sequence: TGTGCCAGCAGTTTACCGGCGATCGGCTACACCTTC. Its translation: CASSLPAIGYTF.

Remarks on this clonotype: A much larger clone is a single base away; this may be a read error. The chain combines TRBV28 with TRBJ2-2; 12 bases are a match to TRBD2. The CDR3 is 15 amino acids. Germline V CDR1 and CDR2: MDHEN, SYDVKM. The CDR3, as DNA: TGTGCCAGCAACTCTCTAGCGGGAGGGGCCGGGGAGCTGGTTTTT. Its translation is CASNSLAGGAGELVF.

This clonotype was picked up a small number of times. This sequence joins TRBV20-1 and TRBJ2-7, with D unresolved. Germline CDR1 reads DFQATT; CDR2 reads SNEGSKA (reference sequence). Trimming took off 1 base at V and 0 bases at J, with 13 bases between the two ends. This CDR3 is 15 amino acids long. CDR3 region: CSARGRHRSSYEQYF. The DNA of the CDR3 is TGCAGTGCTAGAGGGCGCCACCGGAGCTCCTACGAGCAGTACTTC.

This clonotype has at least ten counts. This chain links TRBV24-1 with TRBJ1-1; possible D gene TRBD1, 6 bases. CDR1 and CDR2 (germline): KGHDR, SFDVKD. V lost 9 bases and J 1 base, leaving 8 bases between the germline ends. The CDR3 runs to 12 residues. The CDR3 here is CATQDRNTEAFF. DNA for the CDR3: TGTGCCACCCAGGACAGGAACACTGAAGCTTTCTTT.

Many counts were recorded for this clonotype. The chain uses TRBV12-3 or TRBV12-4 and TRBJ2-1; 12 nucleotides line up with TRBD2. The J segment lost 6 bases and the V segment lost 1 base, leaving 1 base of the junction unmatched. The CDR3 has 15 amino acids. CDR3 sequence (DNA): TGTGCCAGCAGTTTAGGGACTAGCGGGACCAATGAGCAGTTCTTC. Translating gives CASSLGTSGTNEQFF.

This clonotype was observed many times. The CDR3 DNA reads TGTGCCACCAGTGATCCGGGGACAGCTTACAATGAGCAGTTCTTC. It translates to CATSDPGTAYNEQFF. The chain has TRBV24-1 and TRBJ2-1; 7 bases line up with TRBD1. CDR1 and CDR2 from the germline V gene are KGHDR and SFDVKD. The CDR3 loop spans 15 amino acids. V lost 3 bases to trimming and J lost 4 bases; unmatched junction nucleotides: 5.

Only a few counts were recorded for this clonotype. The chain recombines TRBV11-2 with TRBJ2-3; 11 bases fit TRBD2. With V trimmed by 4 bases and J by 2 bases, 2 bases remained unmatched. This CDR3 comprises 15 residues. Looked up from germline, CDR1 is SGHAT and CDR2 is FQNNGV. The DNA of the CDR3 is TGTGCCAGCAGCTCACTAGCGGGAGTCACAGATACGCAGTATTTT. It specifies CASSSLAGVTDTQYF.

The gene calls are TRBV5-6 and TRBJ2-6, with no clear D. There are 15 residues in the CDR3. Trimming took off 2 bases at V and 0 bases at J, with 6 bases between the two ends. Germline V gene lookup returns CDR1 SGHDT and CDR2 YYEEEE. CDR3 nucleotides: TGTGCCAGCAGCTTTCTCCGCTCTGGGGCCAACGTCCTGACTTTC. Protein product: CASSFLRSGANVLTF.

There are many counts of this clonotype. The chain has TRBV12-3 or TRBV12-4 and TRBJ2-1; 9 nucleotides agree with TRBD2. V shed 5 bases, J shed 12 bases, and the junction held 5 bases outside the gene matches. This CDR3 has 12 amino acids. Written as DNA, the CDR3 is TGTGCCAGCAGTACTGCGGGAGGGAGGCAGTTCTTC. Protein sequence: CASSTAGGRQFF.

This clonotype was picked up many times. The chain links TRBV20-1 to TRBJ2-1; maybe TRBD2 (5 bases). The CDR3 sequence is 14 residues long. The germline CDR1 and CDR2 sequences are DFQATT and SNEGSKA (reference sequence). The CDR3: CMLRSGNTYNEQFF. CDR3 sequence (DNA): TGCATGTTGCGATCGGGGAACACTTACAATGAGCAGTTCTTC.

This clonotype was seen ten or more times. This chain links TRBV6-2 or TRBV6-3 with TRBJ2-7, with D uncertain. The V end was cut by 5 bases, the J end by 6 bases, with 20 bases between. This CDR3 contains 15 residues. Germline CDR1 and CDR2: MNHEY and SVGEGT. The CDR3 DNA is TGTGCCAGCAGTCCCCACCCACGGAGAACGGGCGAGCAGTACTTC. This sequence encodes CASSPHPRRTGEQYF.

This clonotype appeared a single time. The V call is TRBV29-1, the J call TRBJ1-2; D uncertain. CDR1 is SQVTM and CDR2 is ANQGSEA in the germline V gene. The CDR3 contains 11 residues. Trimming left V 5 bases short and J 7 bases short, with 11 bases between. The CDR3, as DNA: TGCAGCGTTTCTTCGACAATTGGCTACACCTTC. This gives the protein CSVSSTIGYTF. Complete variable domain (other parts from reference TRBV29-1 and TRBJ1-2): SAVISQKPSRDICQRGTSLTIQCQVDSQVTMMFWYRQQPGQSLTLIATANQGSEATYESGFVIDKFPISRPNLTFSTLTVSNMSPEDSSIYLCSVSSTIGYTFGSGTRLTVV.

This clonotype was counted ten times or more. V and J are TRBV12-3 or TRBV12-4 and TRBJ2-1; D call uncertain. The CDR3 extends over 13 amino acids. V was clipped by 7 bases and J by 5 bases, with 12 bases between them. The CDR3 loop is CASTWGPNNEQFF. Here the CDR3 DNA reads TGTGCCAGCACCTGGGGTCCTAACAATGAGCAGTTCTTC.

This sequence joins TRBV28 and TRBJ1-1; D gene unclear. Germline-derived CDR1 and CDR2 are MDHEN and SYDVKM. The CDR3 loop spans 11 amino acids. Between the trimmed V and J ends, which lost 10 bases and 3 bases, there was a span of 9 bases. CDR3 region: CATLTHTEAFF. The DNA for the CDR3 is TGTGCCACCCTAACTCACACTGAAGCTTTCTTT.